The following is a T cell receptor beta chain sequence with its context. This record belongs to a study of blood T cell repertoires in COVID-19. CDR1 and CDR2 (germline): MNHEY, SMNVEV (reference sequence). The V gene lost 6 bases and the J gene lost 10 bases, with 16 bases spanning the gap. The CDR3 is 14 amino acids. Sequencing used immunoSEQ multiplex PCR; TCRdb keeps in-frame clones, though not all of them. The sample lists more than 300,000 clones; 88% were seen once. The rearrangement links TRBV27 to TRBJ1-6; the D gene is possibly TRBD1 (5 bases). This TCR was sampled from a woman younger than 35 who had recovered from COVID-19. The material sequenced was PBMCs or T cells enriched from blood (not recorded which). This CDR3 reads CASSPGHAGSPLHF. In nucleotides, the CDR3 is TGTGCCAGCAGCCCAGGGCACGCCGGATCACCCCTCCACTTT.